This TCR beta chain was profiled in a study of control samples from healthy donors and cancer patients. This clone is labeled as medium-sized. This CDR3 contains 14 residues. Germline-derived CDR1 and CDR2 are MGHDK and SYGVNS. V was clipped by 8 bases and J by 6 bases; unmatched bases: 6. This table comes from immunoSEQ multiplex PCR, and its TCRdb copy is limited to in-frame clones, with some not included. Among 80,000 to 100,000 clones listed, roughly 88% were seen once. Specimen: blood. This chain joins TRBV25-1 and TRBJ1-6, with 8 bases lining up with TRBD1. The source is a man between 25 and 39 years old in good health. The CDR3: CASGMTGVNSPLHF. The CDR3 DNA follows: TGTGCCAGCGGGATGACAGGGGTTAATTCACCCCTCCACTTT. The full variable domain, rest sourced from reference TRBV25-1 and TRBJ1-6, is EADIYQTPRYLVIGTGKKITLECSQTMGHDKMYWYQQDPGMELHLIHYSYGVNSTEKGDLSSESTVSRIRTEHFPLTLESARPSHTSQYLCASGMTGVNSPLHFGNGTRLTVT.